This T cell receptor beta chain was retrieved from a study of T cells in Graves' hyperthyroidism and ophthalmopathy. Amplification yielded TCR beta CDR3 regions, with RNA transcripts as the source. First-round RT-PCR of the TCR CDR3 relied on the HTBI primer set. A single record per CDR3 protein comes from TCRdb applying MiXCR to the multiplex PCR reads. The sample has fewer than 550,000 distinct CDR3 sequences; around 24% are singletons. The sample holds many counts of this clonotype. The germline V and J ends were trimmed by 2 bases and 6 bases, with 8 bases remaining between them. Germline V lookup: CDR1 MNHEY, CDR2 SVGAGI. The CDR3 contains 12 residues.

The V gene is TRBV6-5, the J gene TRBJ2-7; D is uncertain. Source material: blood. The sequence derives from a woman in her thirties with Graves' ophthalmopathy. CDR3 in DNA: TGTGCCAGCAGTTACGTGGGTCGCGAGCAGTACTTC. The encoded protein is CASSYVGREQYF.